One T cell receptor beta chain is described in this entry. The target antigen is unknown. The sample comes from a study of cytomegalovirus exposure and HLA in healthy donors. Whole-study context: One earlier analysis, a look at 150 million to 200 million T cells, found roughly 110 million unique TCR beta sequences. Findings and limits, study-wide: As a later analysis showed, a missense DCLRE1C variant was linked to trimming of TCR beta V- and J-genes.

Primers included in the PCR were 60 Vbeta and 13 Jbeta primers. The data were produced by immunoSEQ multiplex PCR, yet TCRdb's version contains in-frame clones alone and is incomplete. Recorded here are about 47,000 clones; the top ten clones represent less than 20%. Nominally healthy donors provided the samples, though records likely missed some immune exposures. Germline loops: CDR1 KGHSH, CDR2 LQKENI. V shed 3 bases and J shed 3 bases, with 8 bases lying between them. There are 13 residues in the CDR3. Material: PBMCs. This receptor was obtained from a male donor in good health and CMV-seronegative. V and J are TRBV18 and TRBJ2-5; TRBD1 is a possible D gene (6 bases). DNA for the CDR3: TGTGCCAGCTCACCGGGACAAGAAGAGACCCAGTACTTC. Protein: CASSPGQEETQYF.